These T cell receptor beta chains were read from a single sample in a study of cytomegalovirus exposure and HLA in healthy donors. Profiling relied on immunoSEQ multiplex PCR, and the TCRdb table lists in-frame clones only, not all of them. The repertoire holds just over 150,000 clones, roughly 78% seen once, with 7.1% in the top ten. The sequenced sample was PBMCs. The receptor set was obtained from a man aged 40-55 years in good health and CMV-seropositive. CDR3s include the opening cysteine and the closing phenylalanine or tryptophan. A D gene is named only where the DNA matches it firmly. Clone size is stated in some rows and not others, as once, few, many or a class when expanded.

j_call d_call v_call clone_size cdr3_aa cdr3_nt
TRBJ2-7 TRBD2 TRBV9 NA CASSVGFGGELAEQYF TGTGCCAGCAGCGTGGGTTTCGGGGGGGAGTTGGCCGAGCAGTACTTC
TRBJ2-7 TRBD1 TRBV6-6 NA CASSPSQGARYEQYF TGTGCCAGCAGCCCATCCCAGGGGGCTCGTTACGAGCAGTACTTC
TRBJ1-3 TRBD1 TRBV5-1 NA CASSPGGRGNTIYF TGCGCCAGCAGCCCAGGGGGCAGGGGAAACACCATATATTTT
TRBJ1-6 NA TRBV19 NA CASTKTGSGGSPLHF TGTGCCAGTACTAAGACCGGGTCCGGCGGTTCACCCCTCCACTTT
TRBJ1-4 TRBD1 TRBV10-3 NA CAISSDRANEKLFF TGTGCCATCAGTTCGGACAGGGCTAATGAAAAACTGTTTTTT
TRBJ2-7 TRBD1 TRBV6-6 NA CASSTPGQGAYEQYF TGTGCCAGCAGTACACCGGGACAGGGTGCCTACGAGCAGTACTTC
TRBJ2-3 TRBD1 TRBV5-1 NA CASSLQDRGLDTQYF TGCGCCAGCAGCTTGCAGGACAGGGGGCTAGATACGCAGTATTTT
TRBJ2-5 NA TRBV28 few CASTTSGETQYF TGTGCCAGCACCACATCGGGGGAGACCCAGTACTTC
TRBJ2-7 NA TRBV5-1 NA CASSSTGTFTYEQYF TGCGCCAGCAGCTCGACCGGGACATTTACCTACGAGCAGTACTTC
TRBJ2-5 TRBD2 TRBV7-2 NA CASSRAGGVTQYF TGTGCCAGCAGCCGGGCGGGGGGTGTGACCCAGTACTTC
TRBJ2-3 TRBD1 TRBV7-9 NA CASSYGQGAGVTDTQYF TGTGCCAGCAGCTACGGACAGGGGGCGGGGGTCACAGATACGCAGTATTTT
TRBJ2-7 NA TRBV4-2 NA CASSQGQGTYEQYF TGTGCCAGCAGCCAGGGGCAGGGCACCTACGAGCAGTACTTC
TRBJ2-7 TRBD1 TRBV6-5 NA CASSYSDRGWSEQYF TGTGCCAGCAGTTACTCCGACAGGGGATGGAGCGAGCAGTACTTC
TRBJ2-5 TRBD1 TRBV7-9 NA CASTILGQGDQETQYF TGTGCCAGCACGATTCTGGGACAGGGCGACCAAGAGACCCAGTACTTC
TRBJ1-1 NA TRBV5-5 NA CASSLVLGGNTEAFF TGTGCCAGCAGCTTGGTCCTAGGGGGGAACACTGAAGCTTTCTTT
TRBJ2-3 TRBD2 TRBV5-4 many CASSLLAGGPDTQYF TGTGCCAGCAGCCTCTTAGCGGGGGGGCCTGATACGCAGTATTTT
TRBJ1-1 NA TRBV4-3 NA CASASTGNTEAFF TGCGCCAGCGCGTCGACAGGGAACACTGAAGCTTTCTTT
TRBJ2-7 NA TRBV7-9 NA CASSLSYEQYF TGTGCCAGCAGCCTCTCCTACGAGCAGTACTTC
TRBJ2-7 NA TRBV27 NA CASSLSFPGDEQYF TGTGCCAGCAGTTTATCGTTTCCAGGCGACGAGCAGTACTTC
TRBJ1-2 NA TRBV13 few CASSPKPQGYGYTF TGTGCCAGCAGCCCGAAGCCACAGGGCTATGGCTACACCTTC
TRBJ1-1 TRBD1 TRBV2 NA CASSFYLSGGGGTEAFF TGTGCCAGCAGTTTCTATCTCTCAGGGGGCGGGGGCACTGAAGCTTTCTTT
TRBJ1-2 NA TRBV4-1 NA CASSQGQNYGYTF TGCGCCAGCAGCCAAGGACAGAACTATGGCTACACCTTC
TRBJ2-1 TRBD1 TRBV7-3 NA CASSYGGQGKDEQFF TGTGCCAGCAGCTATGGGGGACAGGGTAAGGATGAGCAGTTCTTC
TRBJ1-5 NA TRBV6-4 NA CASSEGAGQPQHF TGTGCCAGCAGTGAAGGGGCAGGTCAGCCCCAGCATTTT
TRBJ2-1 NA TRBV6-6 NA CASSYPATDSEQFF TGTGCCAGCAGTTACCCCGCGACAGATTCTGAGCAGTTCTTC
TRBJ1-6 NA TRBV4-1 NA CASRDSYNSPLHF TGCGCCAGCCGGGACTCCTATAATTCACCCCTCCACTTT
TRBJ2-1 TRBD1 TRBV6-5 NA CASRPDRDSYNEQFF TGTGCCAGCAGACCTGACAGGGACTCCTACAATGAGCAGTTCTTC
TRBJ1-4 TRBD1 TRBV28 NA CASRPGQGSRTNEKLFF TGTGCCAGCAGACCGGGACAGGGGTCCAGAACTAATGAAAAACTGTTTTTT
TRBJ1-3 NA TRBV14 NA CASSQVVGPGNTIYF TGTGCCAGCAGCCAAGTCGTGGGCCCTGGAAACACCATATATTTT
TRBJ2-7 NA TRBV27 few CASSLVMSSYEQYF TGTGCCAGCAGTTTAGTAATGAGCTCCTACGAGCAGTACTTC
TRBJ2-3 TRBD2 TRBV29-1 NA CSVARRGVGTDTQYF TGCAGCGTTGCCCGACGGGGGGTGGGCACAGATACGCAGTATTTT
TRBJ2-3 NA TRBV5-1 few CASSLATSNTDTQYF TGCGCCAGCAGCTTGGCCACTAGCAACACAGATACGCAGTATTTT
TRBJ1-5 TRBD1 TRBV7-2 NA CASSLGTASNQPQHF TGTGCCAGCAGCCTGGGGACAGCTAGCAATCAGCCCCAGCATTTT
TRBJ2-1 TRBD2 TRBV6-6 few CASSDSSGGANEQFF TGTGCCAGCAGTGACTCTAGCGGGGGGGCCAATGAGCAGTTCTTC
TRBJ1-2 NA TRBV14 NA CASSQDRDYGYTF TGTGCCAGCAGCCAAGATCGCGACTATGGCTACACCTTC
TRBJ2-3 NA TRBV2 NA CTSRASTDTQYF TGTACCAGCCGTGCTAGCACAGATACGCAGTATTTT
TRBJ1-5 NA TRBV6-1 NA CASSGGGTWGNQPQHF TGTGCCAGCAGTGGGGGCGGGACGTGGGGCAATCAGCCCCAGCATTTT
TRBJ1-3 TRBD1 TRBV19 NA CATADREDTIYF TGTGCCACAGCCGACAGGGAAGACACCATATATTTT
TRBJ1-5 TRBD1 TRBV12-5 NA CASSLDRANQPQHF TGTGCTAGCAGCCTTGACAGGGCCAATCAGCCCCAGCATTTT
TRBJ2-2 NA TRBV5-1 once CASSLLATGELFF TGCGCCAGCAGCTTGTTGGCCACCGGGGAGCTGTTTTTT